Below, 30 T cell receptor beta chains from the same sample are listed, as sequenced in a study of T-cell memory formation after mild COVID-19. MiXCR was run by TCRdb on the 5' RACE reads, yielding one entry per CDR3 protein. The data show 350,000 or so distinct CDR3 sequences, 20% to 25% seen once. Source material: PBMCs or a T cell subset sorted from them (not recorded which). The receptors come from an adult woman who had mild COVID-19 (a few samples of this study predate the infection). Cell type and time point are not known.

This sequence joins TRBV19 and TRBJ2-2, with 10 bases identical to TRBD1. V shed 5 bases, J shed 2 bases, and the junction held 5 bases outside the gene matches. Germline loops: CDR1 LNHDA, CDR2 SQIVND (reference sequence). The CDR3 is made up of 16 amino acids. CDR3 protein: CASSPGTGANTGELFF. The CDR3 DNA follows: TGTGCCAGTAGTCCCGGGACAGGGGCCAACACCGGGGAGCTGTTTTTT.

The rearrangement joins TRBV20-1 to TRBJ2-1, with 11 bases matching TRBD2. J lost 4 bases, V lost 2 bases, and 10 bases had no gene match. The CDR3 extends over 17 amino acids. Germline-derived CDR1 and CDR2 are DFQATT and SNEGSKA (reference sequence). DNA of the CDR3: TGCAGTGCTAGAATGCGGGTCGGGACTAGCGGTTACAATGAGCAGTTCTTC. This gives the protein CSARMRVGTSGYNEQFF.

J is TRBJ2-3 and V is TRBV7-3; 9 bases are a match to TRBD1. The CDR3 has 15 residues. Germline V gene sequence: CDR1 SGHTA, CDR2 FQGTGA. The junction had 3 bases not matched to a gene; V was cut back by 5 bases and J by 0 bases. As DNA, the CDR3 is TGTGCCAGCAGCCAGGACAGGGGAAGCACAGATACGCAGTATTTT. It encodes CASSQDRGSTDTQYF.

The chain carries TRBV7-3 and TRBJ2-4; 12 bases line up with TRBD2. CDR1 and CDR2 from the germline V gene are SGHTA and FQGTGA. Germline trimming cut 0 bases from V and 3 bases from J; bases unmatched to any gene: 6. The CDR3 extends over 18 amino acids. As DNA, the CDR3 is TGTGCCAGCAGCTTAACTCCCCGACTAGCGGGGGTCAAAAACATTCAGTACTTC. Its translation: CASSLTPRLAGVKNIQYF.

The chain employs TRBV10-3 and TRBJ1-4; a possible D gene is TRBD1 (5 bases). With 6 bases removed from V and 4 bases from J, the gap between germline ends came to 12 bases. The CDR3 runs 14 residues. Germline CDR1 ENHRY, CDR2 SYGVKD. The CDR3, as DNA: TGTGCCATCAGGGGTACAGGATATAATGAAAAACTGTTTTTT. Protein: CAIRGTGYNEKLFF.

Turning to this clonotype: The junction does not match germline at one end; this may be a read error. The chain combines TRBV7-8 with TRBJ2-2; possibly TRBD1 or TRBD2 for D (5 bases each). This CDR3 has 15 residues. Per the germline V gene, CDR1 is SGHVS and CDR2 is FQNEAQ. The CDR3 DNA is TGTGCCAGCAGCCTCCCCGGGACGAAGGACGGGGAGCTGATTTTT. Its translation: CASSLPGTKDGELIF.

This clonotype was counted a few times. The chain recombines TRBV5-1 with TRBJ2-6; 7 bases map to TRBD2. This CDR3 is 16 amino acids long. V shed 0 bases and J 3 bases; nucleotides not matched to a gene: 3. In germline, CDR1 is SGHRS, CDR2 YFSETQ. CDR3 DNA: TGCGCCAGCAGCTTGGGGCAGCGGGGTGGGGCCAACGTCCTGACTTTC. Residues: CASSLGQRGGANVLTF.

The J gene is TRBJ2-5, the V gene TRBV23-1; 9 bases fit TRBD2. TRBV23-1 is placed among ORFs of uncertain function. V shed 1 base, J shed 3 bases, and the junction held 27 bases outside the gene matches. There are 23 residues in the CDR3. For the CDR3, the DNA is TGCGCCAGCAGTCAATGTATCGTCATAGTGGCGGGAGGGTACGACGGGCCAAAAGAGACCCAGTACTTC. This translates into CASSQCIVIVAGGYDGPKETQYF.

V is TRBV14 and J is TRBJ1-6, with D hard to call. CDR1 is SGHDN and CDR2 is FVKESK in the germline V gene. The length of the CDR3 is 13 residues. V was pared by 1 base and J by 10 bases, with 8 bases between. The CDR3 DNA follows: TGTGCCAGCAGCCAAGTGAAGGGATCACCCCTCCACTTT. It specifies CASSQVKGSPLHF.

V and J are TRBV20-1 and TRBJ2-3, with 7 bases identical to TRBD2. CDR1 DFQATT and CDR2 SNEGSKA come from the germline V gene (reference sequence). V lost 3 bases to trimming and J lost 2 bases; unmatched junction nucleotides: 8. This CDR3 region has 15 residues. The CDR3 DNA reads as TGCAGTGCTAGCTTTGAGGGACTAAACACAGATACGCAGTATTTT. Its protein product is CSASFEGLNTDTQYF.

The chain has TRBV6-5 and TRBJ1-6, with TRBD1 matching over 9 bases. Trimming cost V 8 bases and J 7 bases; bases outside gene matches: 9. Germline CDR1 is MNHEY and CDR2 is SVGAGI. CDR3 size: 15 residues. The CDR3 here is CASAAQGTGNSPLHF. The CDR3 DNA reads TGTGCCAGCGCCGCTCAAGGGACAGGGAATTCACCCCTCCACTTT.

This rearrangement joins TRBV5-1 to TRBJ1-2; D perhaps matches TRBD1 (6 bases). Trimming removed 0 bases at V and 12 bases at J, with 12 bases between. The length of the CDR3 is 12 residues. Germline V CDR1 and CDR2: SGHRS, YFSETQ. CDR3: CASSLEGGRDTF. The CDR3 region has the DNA TGCGCCAGCAGCTTGGAAGGGGGAAGGGACACCTTC.

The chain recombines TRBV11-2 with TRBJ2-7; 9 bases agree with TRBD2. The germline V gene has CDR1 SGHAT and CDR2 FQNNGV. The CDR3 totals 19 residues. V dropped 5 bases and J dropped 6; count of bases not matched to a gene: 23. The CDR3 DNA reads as TGTGCCAGCAGCCGGGATGGTTGGTCTAGCGGGGATAAGGAGCCCGAGCAGTACTTC. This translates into CASSRDGWSSGDKEPEQYF.

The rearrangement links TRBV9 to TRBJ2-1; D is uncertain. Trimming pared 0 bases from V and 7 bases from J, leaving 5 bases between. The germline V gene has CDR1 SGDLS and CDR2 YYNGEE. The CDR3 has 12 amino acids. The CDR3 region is CASSVGINEQFF. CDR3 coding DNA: TGTGCCAGCAGCGTAGGTATAAATGAGCAGTTCTTC.

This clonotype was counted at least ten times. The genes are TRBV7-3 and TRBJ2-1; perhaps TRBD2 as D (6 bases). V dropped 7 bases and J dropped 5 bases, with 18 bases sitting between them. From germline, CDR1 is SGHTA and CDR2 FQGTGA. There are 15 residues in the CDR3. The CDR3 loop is CASITGGTCNNEQFF. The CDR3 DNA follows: TGTGCCAGCATTACTGGCGGGACTTGCAACAATGAGCAGTTCTTC.

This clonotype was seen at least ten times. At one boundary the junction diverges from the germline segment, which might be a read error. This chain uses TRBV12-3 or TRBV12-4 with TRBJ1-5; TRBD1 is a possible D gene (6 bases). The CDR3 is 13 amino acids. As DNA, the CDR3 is TGTGCCAGCAGCTTAGGGGGAGGCCAGCCCCAGCATTTT. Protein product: CASSLGGGQPQHF.

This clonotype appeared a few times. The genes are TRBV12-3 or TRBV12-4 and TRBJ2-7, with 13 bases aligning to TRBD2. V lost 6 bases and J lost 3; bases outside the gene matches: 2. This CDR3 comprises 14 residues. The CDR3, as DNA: TGTGCCAGCAGGACTAGCGGGGGGTACTACGAGCAGTACTTC. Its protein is CASRTSGGYYEQYF.

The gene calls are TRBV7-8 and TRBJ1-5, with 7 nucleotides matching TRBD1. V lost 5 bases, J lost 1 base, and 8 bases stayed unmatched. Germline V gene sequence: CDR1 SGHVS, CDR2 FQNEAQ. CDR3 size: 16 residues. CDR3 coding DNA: TGTGCCAGCAGCCAGACAGGGCTTCCCAGCAATCAGCCCCAGCATTTT. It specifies CASSQTGLPSNQPQHF.

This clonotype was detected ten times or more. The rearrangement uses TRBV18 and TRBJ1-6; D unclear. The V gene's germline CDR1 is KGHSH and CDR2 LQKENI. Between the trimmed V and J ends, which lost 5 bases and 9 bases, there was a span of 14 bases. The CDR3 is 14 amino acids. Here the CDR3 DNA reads TGTGCCAGCTCAGTCTCCGGGGATCGTTCACCCCTCCACTTT. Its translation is CASSVSGDRSPLHF.

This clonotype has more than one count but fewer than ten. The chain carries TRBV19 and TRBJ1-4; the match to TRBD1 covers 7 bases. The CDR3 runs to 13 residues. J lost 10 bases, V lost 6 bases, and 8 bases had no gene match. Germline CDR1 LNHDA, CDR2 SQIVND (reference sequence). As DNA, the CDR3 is TGTGCCAGTAGCGTCACAGGGGTTCGAAAACTGTTTTTT. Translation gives CASSVTGVRKLFF.

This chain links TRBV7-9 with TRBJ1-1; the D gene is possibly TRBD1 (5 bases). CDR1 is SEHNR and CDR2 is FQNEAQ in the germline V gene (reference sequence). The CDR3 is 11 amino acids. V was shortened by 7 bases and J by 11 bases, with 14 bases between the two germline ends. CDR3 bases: TGTGCCAGCACCGCGACAGTTCAGGCTTTCTTT. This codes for CASTATVQAFF.

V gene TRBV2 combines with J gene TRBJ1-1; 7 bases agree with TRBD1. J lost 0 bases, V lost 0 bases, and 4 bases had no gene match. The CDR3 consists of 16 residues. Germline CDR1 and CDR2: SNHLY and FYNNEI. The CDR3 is CASSEAPGTVNTEAFF. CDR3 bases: TGTGCCAGCAGTGAAGCACCAGGGACAGTGAACACTGAAGCTTTCTTT.

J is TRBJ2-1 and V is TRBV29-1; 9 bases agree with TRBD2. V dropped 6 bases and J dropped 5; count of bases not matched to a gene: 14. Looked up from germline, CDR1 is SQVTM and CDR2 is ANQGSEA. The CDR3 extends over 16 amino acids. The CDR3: CSVPTRIAGVNNEQFF. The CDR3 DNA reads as TGCAGCGTCCCCACACGTATAGCGGGGGTGAACAATGAGCAGTTCTTC.

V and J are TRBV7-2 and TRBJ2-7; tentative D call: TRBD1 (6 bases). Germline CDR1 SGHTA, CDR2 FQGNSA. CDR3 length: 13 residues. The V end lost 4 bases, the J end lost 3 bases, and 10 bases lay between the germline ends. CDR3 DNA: TGTGCCAGCAGCTCCTACAGGGACTACGAGCAGTACTTC. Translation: CASSSYRDYEQYF.

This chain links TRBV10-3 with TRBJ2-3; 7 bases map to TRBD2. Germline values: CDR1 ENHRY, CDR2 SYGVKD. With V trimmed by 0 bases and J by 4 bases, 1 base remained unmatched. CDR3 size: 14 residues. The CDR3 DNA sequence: TGTGCCATCAGTGAGTCACTAGCGTCAGATACGCAGTATTTT. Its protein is CAISESLASDTQYF.

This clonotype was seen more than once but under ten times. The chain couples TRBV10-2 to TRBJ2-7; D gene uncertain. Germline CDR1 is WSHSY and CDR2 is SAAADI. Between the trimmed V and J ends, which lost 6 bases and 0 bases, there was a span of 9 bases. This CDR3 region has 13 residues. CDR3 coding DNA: TGCGCCAGCAGGCCTGGGGACTCCTACGAGCAGTACTTC. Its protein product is CASRPGDSYEQYF.

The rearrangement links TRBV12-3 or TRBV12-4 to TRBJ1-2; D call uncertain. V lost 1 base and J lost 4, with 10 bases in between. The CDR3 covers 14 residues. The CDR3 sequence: CASSLVPPVYGYTF. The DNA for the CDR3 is TGTGCCAGCAGTTTAGTTCCACCTGTCTATGGCTACACCTTC.

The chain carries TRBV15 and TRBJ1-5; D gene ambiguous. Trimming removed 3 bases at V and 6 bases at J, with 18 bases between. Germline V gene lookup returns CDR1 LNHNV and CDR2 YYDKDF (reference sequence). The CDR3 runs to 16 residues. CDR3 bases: TGTGCCACCAGCAGCGGACGTGGTAAATGGGCTCAGCCCCAGCATTTT. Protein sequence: CATSSGRGKWAQPQHF.

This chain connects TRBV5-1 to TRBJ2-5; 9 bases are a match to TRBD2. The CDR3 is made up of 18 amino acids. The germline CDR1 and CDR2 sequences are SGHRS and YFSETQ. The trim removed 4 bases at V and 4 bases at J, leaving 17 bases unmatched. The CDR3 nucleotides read TGCGCCAGCAGCCTGGCCGGGCTAGCGGGATACCCATTAGAGACCCAGTACTTC. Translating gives CASSLAGLAGYPLETQYF.

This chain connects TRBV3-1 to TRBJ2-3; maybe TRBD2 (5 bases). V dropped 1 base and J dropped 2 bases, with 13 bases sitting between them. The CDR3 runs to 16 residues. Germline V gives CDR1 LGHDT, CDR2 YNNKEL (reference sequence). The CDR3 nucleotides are TGTGCCAGCAGCCAAGTTAACGGGGTTGACACAGATACGCAGTATTTT. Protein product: CASSQVNGVDTDTQYF.